These 28 T cell receptor beta chains originate from one sample sequenced in a study of T cells in localized non-small cell lung cancer. TCRdb's copy holds only in-frame clones and misses some; the assay was immunoSEQ multiplex PCR. The sample holds around 83,000 clones, roughly 87% seen once. Sequenced here: peripheral blood, sampled before any cancer treatment. These receptors all come from a man aged 35 to 69 with stage I squamous cell lung carcinoma.

This clone was seen just once. In nucleotides, the CDR3 is TGTGCCAGCAGCTTAAGCGCAGGGAACTATGGCTACACCTTC. It specifies CASSLSAGNYGYTF. The genes are TRBV7-2 and TRBJ1-2; D perhaps matches TRBD1 (5 bases). Germline-derived CDR1 and CDR2 are SGHTA and FQGNSA. V lost 2 bases, J lost 2 bases, and 9 bases lay in between. The CDR3 is 14 residues long.

This clone came up once. J is TRBJ2-7 and V is TRBV6-1; no clear D gene. The germline V gene encodes CDR1 MNHNS and CDR2 SASEGT. The CDR3 sequence is 13 residues long. Trimming left V 6 bases short and J 3 bases short, with 12 bases between. The CDR3 coding sequence is TGTGCCAGCAGAGGTGAAGTTAGCTACGAGCAGTACTTC. This gives the protein CASRGEVSYEQYF.

The rearrangement uses TRBV7-9 and TRBJ2-7; TRBD1 might be the D (6 bases). Germline values: CDR1 SEHNR, CDR2 FQNEAQ (reference sequence). The V end lost 2 bases, the J end lost 3 bases, and 17 bases lay between the germline ends. The CDR3 sequence is 16 residues long. The CDR3 DNA is TGTGCCAGCAGCTTACTCGGGCGACAGGCTAGCTACGAGCAGTACTTC. Amino acids: CASSLLGRQASYEQYF. The whole variable domain, filled in from reference TRBV7-9 and TRBJ2-7, reads DTGVSQNPRHKITKRGQNVTFRCDPISEHNRLYWYRQTLGQGPEFLTYFQNEAQLEKSRLLSDRFSAERPKGSFSTLEIQRTEQGDSAMYLCASSLLGRQASYEQYFGPGTRLTVT.

The rearrangement uses TRBV5-4 and TRBJ1-3; 9 nucleotides line up with TRBD1. V shed 7 bases, J shed 4 bases, and the junction held 6 bases outside the gene matches. The CDR3 runs 14 residues. Germline CDR1 and CDR2: SGHNT and YYREEE (reference sequence). CDR3 sequence: CASGGTGPGNTIYF. In nucleotides, the CDR3 is TGTGCCAGCGGCGGGACAGGGCCCGGAAACACCATATATTTT.

This clone was detected only a few times. Other DNA sequences within the sample encode an identical CDR3. The J gene is TRBJ2-7, the V gene TRBV6-5; D is unresolved. Germline CDR1 reads MNHEY; CDR2 reads SVGAGI. This CDR3 has 11 amino acids. Trimming stripped 6 bases from V and 2 bases from J, with 5 bases between. For the CDR3, the DNA is TGTGCCAGCAGCCGGGCCTACGAGCAGTACTTC. Amino acids: CASSRAYEQYF.

The chain is built from TRBV9 and TRBJ2-5, with 10 bases lining up with TRBD1. Per the germline V gene, CDR1 is SGDLS and CDR2 is YYNGEE. With 5 bases clipped from V and 4 bases from J, the junction kept 5 bases outside the gene matches. The CDR3 length is 14 residues. CDR3 region: CASSTGTGAETQYF. The CDR3 nucleotides read TGTGCCAGCAGTACCGGGACAGGGGCAGAGACCCAGTACTTC.

V is TRBV10-3 and J is TRBJ2-7; no firm D call. Germline V gene data show CDR1 as ENHRY and CDR2 as SYGVKD. V gave up 2 bases and J gave up 1 base, with 6 bases separating them. There are 13 residues in the CDR3. Here the CDR3 DNA reads TGTGCCATCAGTGAGATGGCTTCCTACGAGCAGTACTTC. The encoded protein is CAISEMASYEQYF.

The V and J genes are TRBV2 and TRBJ1-3; D remains unclear. The germline V gene encodes CDR1 SNHLY and CDR2 FYNNEI. The CDR3 sequence is 16 residues long. The ends were cut back, 4 bases at V and 2 bases at J, with 15 bases in the middle. CDR3 DNA sequence: TGTGCCAGCAGTGTACAGCGCAAATCCACTGGAAACACCATATATTTT. This sequence encodes CASSVQRKSTGNTIYF. Together with reference TRBV2 and TRBJ1-3, the CDR3 gives the full variable domain: EPEVTQTPSHQVTQMGQEVILRCVPISNHLYFYWYRQILGQKVEFLVSFYNNEISEKSEIFDDQFSVERPDGSNFTLKIRSTKLEDSAMYFCASSVQRKSTGNTIYFGEGSWLTVV.

The rearrangement links TRBV11-2 to TRBJ2-3; 10 bases map to TRBD1. Germline CDR1 SGHAT, CDR2 FQNNGV. The V gene end was trimmed by 5 bases and the J gene end by 3 bases; junction bases not matched to a gene: 5. The CDR3 runs 15 residues. The CDR3 sequence: CASSPGTGVTDTQYF. As DNA, the CDR3 is TGTGCCAGCAGCCCCGGGACAGGGGTAACAGATACGCAGTATTTT.

V is TRBV30 and J is TRBJ1-4; 7 bases agree with TRBD1. Unmatched junction bases numbered 10, after V lost 2 bases and J lost 7 bases. Germline CDR1 GTSNPN, CDR2 SVGIG (reference sequence). CDR3 length: 15 residues. In nucleotides, the CDR3 is TGTGCCTGGAGTAGACAGGGTTTGTTTCGTGAAAAACTGTTTTTT. Translating gives CAWSRQGLFREKLFF.

The J gene is TRBJ2-3, the V gene TRBV14, with a weak D call TRBD2 (7 bases). Trimming cost V 3 bases and J 5 bases, with 24 bases left between them. Germline V gene lookup returns CDR1 SGHDN and CDR2 FVKESK. The CDR3 has 18 residues. The CDR3 protein is CASSQGAWGGPSGDTQYF. The CDR3 nucleotides are TGTGCCAGCAGCCAGGGGGCCTGGGGGGGGCCGTCGGGAGATACGCAGTATTTT.

This clone was detected a few times. The DNA of the CDR3 is TGCGCCAGCAGCCAAGATAAAGGAGGGGACCAAGAGACCCAGTACTTC. It encodes CASSQDKGGDQETQYF. The chain has TRBV4-1 and TRBJ2-5; perhaps TRBD2 as D (6 bases). V was clipped by 0 bases and J by 0 bases, with 11 bases between them. The CDR3 has 16 amino acids. Germline assignment: CDR1 MGHRA and CDR2 YSYEKL.

V and J are TRBV7-9 and TRBJ1-6; unclear D gene. This CDR3 has 13 amino acids. Trimming pared 3 bases from V and 6 bases from J, leaving 6 bases between. Germline CDR1 reads SEHNR; CDR2 reads FQNEAQ (reference sequence). Written as DNA, the CDR3 is TGTGCCAGCAGCTTGACTGTTAATTCACCCCTCCACTTT. Translation: CASSLTVNSPLHF.

The rearrangement uses TRBV5-4 and TRBJ1-1, with a tentative D call TRBD1 (5 bases). Trimming removed 1 base at V and 2 bases at J, with 6 bases between. CDR3 length: 13 residues. Germline V gene sequence: CDR1 SGHNT, CDR2 YYREEE (reference sequence). The CDR3 region has the DNA TGTGCCAGCAGCTTGACAGGTAACACTGAAGCTTTCTTT. Translated: CASSLTGNTEAFF.

This clone was picked up one time. The gene calls are TRBV19 and TRBJ1-3; D gene ambiguous. The CDR3 sequence is 16 residues long. V lost 0 bases and J 1 base, leaving 10 bases between the germline ends. CDR1 LNHDA and CDR2 SQIVND come from the germline V gene (reference sequence). The CDR3 is CASSIDFSISGNTIYF. CDR3 DNA: TGTGCCAGTAGTATAGATTTTTCGATTTCTGGAAACACCATATATTTT.

This chain connects TRBV5-4 to TRBJ2-5; TRBD1 aligns across 7 bases. The CDR3 is made up of 14 amino acids. Germline V gene sequence: CDR1 SGHNT, CDR2 YYREEE (reference sequence). Unmatched junction bases numbered 7, after V lost 3 bases and J lost 5 bases. The CDR3 region has the DNA TGTGCCAGCAGCTATCAGGGGGTCGGGGAGACCCAGTACTTC. Translated, it gives CASSYQGVGETQYF. The whole variable domain, filled in from reference TRBV5-4 and TRBJ2-5, reads ETGVTQSPTHLIKTRGQQVTLRCSSQSGHNTVSWYQQALGQGPQFIFQYYREEENGRGNFPPRFSGLQFPNYSSELNVNALELDDSALYLCASSYQGVGETQYFGPGTRLLVL.

J is TRBJ2-1 and V is TRBV6-5; 8 positions match TRBD2. The CDR3 loop spans 15 amino acids. Germline assignment: CDR1 MNHEY and CDR2 SVGAGI. V shed 3 bases, J shed 7 bases, and the junction held 8 bases outside the gene matches. The CDR3 protein is CASSYDGGARNEQFF. The CDR3 DNA follows: TGTGCCAGCAGTTATGACGGGGGGGCCAGGAATGAGCAGTTCTTC.

This sequence joins TRBV2 and TRBJ1-5, with D unclear. The CDR3 is 15 amino acids. Trimming pared 1 base from V and 6 bases from J, leaving 13 bases between. Germline V gene lookup returns CDR1 SNHLY and CDR2 FYNNEI. In nucleotides, the CDR3 is TGTGCCAGCAGTGAAGGCGATCGGGGAGTTCAGCCCCAGCATTTT. Amino acids: CASSEGDRGVQPQHF.

The chain is built from TRBV19 and TRBJ1-2, with 7 bases identical to TRBD1. The CDR3 consists of 15 residues. With 8 bases clipped from V and 8 bases from J, the junction kept 17 bases outside the gene matches. From germline, CDR1 is LNHDA and CDR2 SQIVND (reference sequence). The DNA for the CDR3 is TGTGCCAGTGGGCGGGTCTCGACAGGGTCAGAGGGCTACACCTTC. It specifies CASGRVSTGSEGYTF.

The chain uses TRBV5-1 and TRBJ2-3; 8 bases align to TRBD1. The V gene end was trimmed by 4 bases and the J gene end by 6 bases; junction bases not matched to a gene: 13. The germline gives CDR1 SGHRS, CDR2 YFSETQ. The length of the CDR3 is 16 residues. The CDR3 loop reads CASSPLPQGAKDTQYF. The CDR3 DNA is TGCGCCAGCAGCCCACTTCCTCAGGGGGCTAAGGATACGCAGTATTTT.

The rearrangement joins TRBV6-1 to TRBJ1-6, with D unresolved. The V gene lost 1 base and the J gene lost 0 bases, with 4 bases spanning the gap. The germline V gene has CDR1 MNHNS and CDR2 SASEGT. The CDR3 is 15 residues long. The CDR3 DNA is TGTGCCAGCAGTGAAGGGAGCTCCTATAATTCACCCCTCCACTTT. Its translation is CASSEGSSYNSPLHF.

The chain combines TRBV5-1 with TRBJ1-2, with 11 bases matching TRBD1. Trimming at V came to 0 bases and at J to 7 bases, leaving 5 bases not matched to a gene. Germline lookup yields CDR1 SGHRS and CDR2 YFSETQ. The CDR3 covers 15 residues. In nucleotides, the CDR3 is TGCGCCAGCAGCTTGGCCGGGACAGGGGGAACTGGCTACACCTTC. It encodes CASSLAGTGGTGYTF.

CDR3 protein: CASSLLGSSTDTQYF. In DNA form, the CDR3 reads TGTGCCAGCAGTTTATTGGGCAGTAGCACAGATACGCAGTATTTT. The chain is built from TRBV28 and TRBJ2-3, with D unclear. Germline values: CDR1 MDHEN, CDR2 SYDVKM. This CDR3 spans 15 amino acids. With 1 base removed from V and 0 bases from J, the gap between germline ends came to 8 bases.

This chain uses TRBV7-2 with TRBJ2-1; tentative D call: TRBD2 (6 bases). Germline CDR1 is SGHTA and CDR2 is FQGNSA. This CDR3 contains 17 residues. V lost 6 bases to trimming and J lost 0 bases, with 18 bases between them. DNA for the CDR3: TGTGCCAGCAGTCTCGCGGCGGGGTCCAGCTCCTACAATGAGCAGTTCTTC. Translated, it gives CASSLAAGSSSYNEQFF.

The rearrangement uses TRBV19 and TRBJ1-2, with D possibly being TRBD1 (6 bases). CDR1 LNHDA and CDR2 SQIVND come from the germline V gene (reference sequence). This CDR3 region has 16 residues. The V and J ends lost 6 bases and 4 bases respectively, with 21 bases between them. The CDR3 region is CASSTPGTQGSYGYTF. The CDR3 DNA reads as TGTGCCAGTAGCACGCCCGGGACACAGGGATCCTATGGCTACACCTTC.

The V call is TRBV20-1, the J call TRBJ1-1; D perhaps matches TRBD1 (5 bases). This CDR3 is 11 amino acids long. V was cut by 6 bases and J by 3 bases, with 8 bases left in between. Germline lookup yields CDR1 DFQATT and CDR2 SNEGSKA (reference sequence). The CDR3 coding sequence is TGCAGTGCACACAGGTACACTGAAGCTTTCTTT. It specifies CSAHRYTEAFF.

The rearrangement links TRBV28 to TRBJ1-5; 8 bases are a match to TRBD1. V dropped 6 bases and J dropped 0; count of bases not matched to a gene: 10. CDR1 is MDHEN and CDR2 is SYDVKM in the germline V gene. The CDR3 has 17 residues. The CDR3 sequence: CASSKKTGAFSNQPQHF. As DNA, the CDR3 is TGTGCCAGCAGCAAGAAGACAGGGGCTTTTAGCAATCAGCCCCAGCATTTT.

The chain links TRBV14 to TRBJ2-1, with D perhaps TRBD2 (5 bases). V lost 4 bases to trimming and J lost 6 bases, with 19 bases between them. Germline assignment: CDR1 SGHDN and CDR2 FVKESK. This CDR3 is built from 16 residues. CDR3 in amino acids: CASSLRLAPGINEQFF. CDR3 sequence (DNA): TGTGCCAGCAGCCTGAGGTTGGCCCCGGGGATCAATGAGCAGTTCTTC.